This is a list of T cell receptor beta chains from one sample in a study of CD8 T cells in Susac syndrome. From the immunoSEQ multiplex PCR reads, TCRdb called clonotypes with MiXCR, one entry per CDR3 protein. The table lists fewer than 90,000 distinct CDR3 sequences, approximately 95% of them singletons. The specimen sequenced was CD8+ T cells from PBMCs. Receptors were obtained from a human donor with Susac syndrome. The CDR3 runs from the conserved cysteine through the conserved F or W. The D gene is left open where the match is weak. Size values are once, few and many counts, or a class for expanded clones, and some rows have none.

.,TRBJ2-5,TRBV20-1,TRBD1,CSANPGQGEQETQYF,TGCAGTGCCAATCCGGGACAGGGAGAACAAGAGACCCAGTACTTC
.,TRBJ2-7,TRBV25-1,.,CASSDGTTATYEQYF,TGTGCCAGCAGTGATGGTACGACAGCTACCTACGAGCAGTACTTC
.,TRBJ1-1,TRBV13,.,CASRHTGAEAFF,TGTGCCAGCAGACATACTGGAGCTGAAGCTTTCTTT
.,TRBJ2-5,TRBV14,.,CASSQVVDGETQYF,TGTGCCAGCAGCCAAGTGGTAGACGGGGAGACCCAGTACTTC
.,TRBJ1-1,TRBV12-5,.,CASGLGRDDTEAFF,TGTGCTAGTGGTTTAGGCAGGGACGACACTGAAGCTTTCTTT
.,TRBJ2-5,TRBV13,.,CASSAQGGSRETQYF,TGTGCCAGCAGCGCCCAAGGAGGGTCCAGGGAGACCCAGTACTTC
.,TRBJ2-7,TRBV29-1,.,CSVEEGHRSYEQYF,TGCAGCGTTGAAGAGGGACATCGGTCCTACGAGCAGTACTTC
.,TRBJ2-7,TRBV11-1,.,CASSNPVEQYF,TGTGCCAGCAGCAACCCCGTCGAGCAGTACTTC
.,TRBJ2-7,TRBV6-5,TRBD1,CASSSGTGLDGQYF,TGTGCCAGCAGTTCCGGGACAGGGTTGGACGGGCAGTACTTC
.,TRBJ2-5,TRBV7-9,TRBD1,CASSGRDRDQETQYF,TGTGCCAGCAGCGGTCGGGACAGGGACCAAGAGACCCAGTACTTC
.,TRBJ2-1,TRBV6-5,.,CASSLGRSGNEQFF,TGTGCCAGCAGCTTGGGACGGTCTGGGAATGAGCAGTTCTTC
.,TRBJ2-1,TRBV6-5,.,CASSNTGSSYNEQFF,TGTGCCAGCAGTAACACAGGAAGCTCCTACAATGAGCAGTTCTTC
.,TRBJ2-3,TRBV13,.,CASSHNTDTQYF,TGTGCCAGCAGCCATAACACAGATACGCAGTATTTT
.,TRBJ1-1,TRBV16,.,CASSQDAYTEAFF,TGTGCCAGCAGCCAGGACGCTTACACTGAAGCTTTCTTT
.,TRBJ2-7,TRBV19,TRBD2,CASSSSTSGLYEQYF,TGTGCCAGTAGTTCATCGACTAGCGGGCTATACGAGCAGTACTTC
once,TRBJ2-5,TRBV12-3/TRBV12-4,.,CASSPVGPQETQYF,TGTGCCAGCAGCCCCGTCGGGCCCCAGGAGACCCAGTACTTC
.,TRBJ1-1,TRBV11-3,.,CASSYTGYTEAFF,TGTGCCAGCAGCTATACGGGCTACACTGAAGCTTTCTTT